Each of the 16 T cell receptor beta chains below was sequenced from the same sample in a study of spatial heterogeneity in lung cancer. TCRdb used MiXCR to reprocess the 5' RACE reads, holding one entry per CDR3 protein. Counted here are over 90,000 distinct CDR3 sequences, under 9% occurring once; the ten biggest clones make up less than 9%. Sample time point: sample taken at primary tumor resection. Unsorted tumor, nontumor lung tissue or cryopreserved PBMC supplied the whole RNA. The specimen comprised PBMCs, sampled at surgery. These receptors were obtained from a male donor with early-stage non-small cell lung cancer.

This chain joins TRBV21-1 and TRBJ2-4; the table's D call TRBD1 went unverified against the DNA. TRBV21-1 is a documented pseudogene. The CDR3 extends over 18 amino acids. The CDR3 DNA is TGTGCCAGCAGCAAAAGGGACCCCGGGACAGGGGGGAAAAACATTCAGTACTTC. This sequence encodes CASSKRDPGTGGKNIQYF.

The V and J genes are TRBV3-1 and TRBJ1-1; TRBD1 matches at 7 bases. The CDR3 runs 15 residues. Germline V gene sequence: CDR1 LGHDT, CDR2 YNNKEL (reference sequence). V shed 5 bases, J shed 4 bases, and the junction held 10 bases outside the gene matches. CDR3 amino acids: CASSTRDSSPTEAFF. DNA of the CDR3: TGTGCCAGCAGCACCCGGGACAGCTCTCCCACTGAAGCTTTCTTT.

This clonotype has ten or more counts. The chain is built from TRBV11-2 and TRBJ2-3, with 9 positions matching TRBD2. This CDR3 spans 15 amino acids. V shed 5 bases, J shed 3 bases, and the junction held 6 bases outside the gene matches. Germline V gives CDR1 SGHAT, CDR2 FQNNGV. The CDR3 sequence: CASSAKGLATDTQYF. The CDR3 nucleotides are TGTGCCAGCAGCGCTAAGGGACTAGCAACAGATACGCAGTATTTT.

The rearrangement links TRBV7-2 to TRBJ1-2; 9 bases match TRBD1. From germline, CDR1 is SGHTA and CDR2 FQGNSA. Trimming at V came to 5 bases and at J to 6 bases, leaving 4 bases not matched to a gene. The CDR3 totals 13 residues. The CDR3, as DNA: TGTGCCAGCAGCCCGGGACAGGGTAATGGCTACACCTTC. This sequence encodes CASSPGQGNGYTF.

This chain joins TRBV28 and TRBJ2-3; the D gene is possibly TRBD2 (6 bases). The CDR3 is 16 residues long. V was clipped by 1 base and J by 4 bases, with 15 bases between them. Germline V gives CDR1 MDHEN, CDR2 SYDVKM. The CDR3 DNA reads TGTGCCAGCAGTTTATTCACGGGAGTAGGGGCAGATACGCAGTATTTT. Its translation: CASSLFTGVGADTQYF.

This clonotype was seen a few times. The chain uses TRBV29-1 and TRBJ2-5; D not resolved. This CDR3 has 12 residues. Trimming took off 0 bases at V and 1 base at J, with 3 bases between the two ends. Germline lookup yields CDR1 SQVTM and CDR2 ANQGSEA. For the CDR3, the DNA is TGCAGCGTTGAAGACGGCCAAGAGACCCAGTACTTC. Translation: CSVEDGQETQYF.

This clonotype was counted a few times. V usage is TRBV29-1 and J usage is TRBJ2-2; D is unresolved. The CDR3 sequence is 12 residues long. Trimming took off 5 bases at V and 3 bases at J, with 7 bases between the two ends. Looked up from germline, CDR1 is SQVTM and CDR2 is ANQGSEA. CDR3 coding DNA: TGCAGCGTTCAGGCCGACACCGGGGAGCTGTTTTTT. Its protein product is CSVQADTGELFF.

This clonotype was seen more than once but under ten times. The chain combines TRBV20-1 with TRBJ2-3; no definite D call. V lost 1 base, J lost 1 base, and 9 bases lay in between. The CDR3 contains 14 residues. Per the germline V gene, CDR1 is DFQATT and CDR2 is SNEGSKA (reference sequence). CDR3: CSARGYGRTDTQYF. Here the CDR3 DNA reads TGCAGTGCTAGAGGATACGGACGCACAGATACGCAGTATTTT.

In this sample, this clonotype turned up a few times. This chain links TRBV7-2 with TRBJ2-1, with unresolved D. This CDR3 has 15 amino acids. Germline V CDR1 and CDR2: SGHTA, FQGNSA. With 5 bases removed from V and 1 base from J, the gap between germline ends came to 12 bases. The chain's CDR3 is CASSLGPLSYNEQFF. The DNA for the CDR3 is TGTGCCAGCAGCCTAGGACCCCTATCCTACAATGAGCAGTTCTTC. Using reference TRBV7-2 and TRBJ2-1 for the parts outside the CDR3, the full variable domain is GAGVSQSPSNKVTEKGKDVELRCDPISGHTALYWYRQSLGQGLEFLIYFQGNSAPDKSGLPSDRFSAERTGGSVSTLTIQRTQQEDSAVYLCASSLGPLSYNEQFFGPGTRLTVL.

This chain links TRBV6-6 with TRBJ1-1, with unresolved D. With 2 bases removed from V and 6 bases from J, the gap between germline ends came to 7 bases. This CDR3 has 12 residues. Germline assignment: CDR1 MNHNY and CDR2 SVGAGI (reference sequence). The DNA for the CDR3 is TGTGCCAGCAGTTACCTTCCCTCTGAAGCTTTCTTT. Its translation is CASSYLPSEAFF.

This clonotype appeared a few times. The chain links TRBV25-1 to TRBJ2-2; tentative D call: TRBD1 (5 bases). Germline values: CDR1 MGHDK, CDR2 SYGVNS. The CDR3 is 13 amino acids. V lost 6 bases, J lost 1 base, and 6 bases lay in between. DNA of the CDR3: TGTGCCAGCAGAGACAGGAACACCGGGGAGCTGTTTTTT. Amino acids: CASRDRNTGELFF. The complete variable domain, with remaining parts taken from reference TRBV25-1 and TRBJ2-2, reads EADIYQTPRYLVIGTGKKITLECSQTMGHDKMYWYQQDPGMELHLIHYSYGVNSTEKGDLSSESTVSRIRTEHFPLTLESARPSHTSQYLCASRDRNTGELFFGEGSRLTVL.

The chain combines TRBV4-2 with TRBJ2-5; D is uncertain. Trimming removed 0 bases from V and 7 bases from J, with 9 bases in between. This CDR3 contains 13 residues. CDR1 and CDR2 (germline): LGHNA, YNFKEQ. In DNA, the CDR3 is TGTGCCAGCAGCCAAGATTCCCCGGGGACCCAGTACTTC. Translation: CASSQDSPGTQYF.

This clonotype turned up a few times. The V and J genes are TRBV28 and TRBJ2-1; 8 bases agree with TRBD2. The CDR3 covers 15 residues. CDR1 and CDR2 from the germline V gene are MDHEN and SYDVKM. With V trimmed by 6 bases and J by 5 bases, 9 bases remained unmatched. The CDR3 DNA reads as TGTGCCAGCAGCCCCCCAGCGGGAGCTAACAATGAGCAGTTCTTC. Encoded protein: CASSPPAGANNEQFF.

At least ten counts were recorded for this clonotype. The V call is TRBV5-1, the J call TRBJ2-7; D possibly corresponds to TRBD2 (5 bases). This CDR3 spans 13 amino acids. CDR1 is SGHRS and CDR2 is YFSETQ in the germline V gene. Trimming cost V 2 bases and J 2 bases, with 8 bases left between them. CDR3 amino acids: CASSFEGAYEQYF. DNA of the CDR3: TGCGCCAGCAGCTTTGAGGGAGCCTACGAGCAGTACTTC.

This clonotype was counted at least ten times. V usage is TRBV29-1 and J usage is TRBJ2-3; 10 bases are shared with TRBD1. The CDR3 loop spans 13 amino acids. The germline V gene has CDR1 SQVTM and CDR2 ANQGSEA. V was pared by 6 bases and J by 14 bases, with 14 bases of the junction left unmatched. The CDR3 bases are TGCAGCGTGACAGGGGGCCTAGCGGAACCCACGTATTTT. Its translation: CSVTGGLAEPTYF.

This clonotype was recorded at least ten times. This CDR3 reads CASEQGSLPYEQYF. The DNA for the CDR3 is TGTGCCAGTGAACAAGGATCACTCCCTTACGAGCAGTACTTC. This rearrangement joins TRBV28 to TRBJ2-7; D ambiguous. Trimming stripped 9 bases from V and 4 bases from J, with 19 bases between. Germline lookup yields CDR1 MDHEN and CDR2 SYDVKM. The CDR3 has 14 amino acids.